This passage covers 32 T cell receptor beta chains from one sample sequenced in a study of PD-L1 blockade in urothelial cancer. The data were produced by immunoSEQ multiplex PCR, yet TCRdb's version contains in-frame clones alone and is incomplete. The sample carries 25,000 to 35,000 clones, 79% recorded once. Time point here: peripheral blood 6 weeks after treatment start. Sequences were derived from PBMCs, sampled around atezolizumab (anti-PD-L1) treatment. The source of these receptors is a man in his 70s with urothelial cancer.

CDR3 in DNA: TGTGCCAGCAGCCCGAGACAGGGTAAGGGAGAGACCCAGTACTTC. This gives the protein CASSPRQGKGETQYF. The chain has TRBV14 and TRBJ2-5; 7 positions agree with TRBD1. The CDR3 extends over 15 amino acids. The germline CDR1 and CDR2 sequences are SGHDN and FVKESK. V dropped 4 bases and J dropped 4; count of bases not matched to a gene: 9.

This sequence joins TRBV7-2 and TRBJ2-5, with D possibly being TRBD1 (6 bases). This CDR3 is 13 amino acids long. V gave up 5 bases and J gave up 5 bases, with 12 bases separating them. The V gene's germline CDR1 is SGHTA and CDR2 FQGNSA. CDR3 protein: CASSTRGPETQYF. CDR3 coding DNA: TGTGCCAGCAGCACCAGGGGCCCCGAGACCCAGTACTTC.

This sequence joins TRBV7-6 and TRBJ2-5; TRBD2 agrees at 7 bases. CDR1 and CDR2 (germline): SGHVS, FNYEAQ. The J segment lost 5 bases and the V segment lost 5 bases, leaving 8 bases of the junction unmatched. The CDR3 has 14 residues. The CDR3 coding sequence is TGTGCCAGCAGCCCCTCCCAAGCGGGGGAGACCCAGTACTTC. This translates into CASSPSQAGETQYF.

DNA of the CDR3: TGCGCCAGCAGTCAAGGCCCGGGGGGGCCAAATGAGCAGTTCTTC. Translated, it gives CASSQGPGGPNEQFF. The chain recombines TRBV5-1 with TRBJ2-1, with 8 nucleotides matching TRBD2. Trimming took 5 bases from V and 7 from J; bases not matched to a gene: 11. CDR3 length: 15 amino acids. CDR1 and CDR2 from the germline V gene are SGHRS and YFSETQ. Variable domain in full (rest from reference TRBV5-1 and TRBJ2-1): KAGVTQTPRYLIKTRGQQVTLSCSPISGHRSVSWYQQTPGQGLQFLFEYFSETQRNKGNFPGRFSGRQFSNSRSEMNVSTLELGDSALYLCASSQGPGGPNEQFFGPGTRLTVL.

This clone showed up just once. The V and J genes are TRBV6-5 and TRBJ1-2, with 10 bases matching TRBD1. J gave up 6 bases and V 6 bases, and 10 bases lay outside the gene matches. Germline CDR1 reads MNHEY; CDR2 reads SVGAGI. The length of the CDR3 is 15 residues. The CDR3 nucleotides are TGTGCCAGCAGATCGTCGACAGGGGGCGGGAATGGCTACACCTTC. Protein sequence: CASRSSTGGGNGYTF.

The V and J genes are TRBV19 and TRBJ1-1, with D perhaps TRBD1 (5 bases). This CDR3 has 16 amino acids. Per germline, CDR1 LNHDA and CDR2 SQIVND (reference sequence). Trimming shortened V by 4 bases and J by 0 bases, and 15 bases separated the two germline ends. The CDR3 protein is CASSTGPQGLNTEAFF. The CDR3 DNA is TGTGCCAGTAGTACAGGGCCTCAAGGCCTGAACACTGAAGCTTTCTTT.

The V and J genes are TRBV5-3 and TRBJ1-3; 9 bases match TRBD1. TRBV5-3 belongs to the ORF category, with a function that is uncertain. The CDR3 sequence is 15 residues long. Trimming cost V 4 bases and J 0 bases; bases outside gene matches: 2. The CDR3 loop reads CARSGQGSSGNTIYF. CDR3 nucleotide sequence: TGTGCCAGAAGCGGACAGGGGAGCTCTGGAAACACCATATATTTT.

Turning to this clone: Other DNA sequences within the sample encode an identical CDR3. The chain combines TRBV6-5 with TRBJ1-1; unclear D gene. V lost 2 bases to trimming and J lost 1 base, with 8 bases between them. Germline loops: CDR1 MNHEY, CDR2 SVGAGI. The CDR3 sequence is 14 residues long. For the CDR3, the DNA is TGTGCCAGCAGTTACCGTCAGGAGAACACTGAAGCTTTCTTT. As protein: CASSYRQENTEAFF.

This clone was seen only a few times. The rearrangement uses TRBV5-1 and TRBJ2-5; 8 bases map to TRBD1. The CDR3 consists of 15 residues. Trimming cost V 3 bases and J 5 bases; bases outside gene matches: 9. Per the germline V gene, CDR1 is SGHRS and CDR2 is YFSETQ. This CDR3 is CASSSGDRLRETQYF. In DNA form, the CDR3 reads TGCGCCAGCAGCTCGGGGGACAGGCTCAGGGAGACCCAGTACTTC.

This chain links TRBV19 with TRBJ1-6, with 11 bases identical to TRBD1. The junction had 12 bases not matched to a gene; V was cut back by 5 bases and J by 9 bases. This CDR3 is 17 amino acids long. The germline gives CDR1 LNHDA, CDR2 SQIVND (reference sequence). The CDR3: CASSPGQGALRISPLHF. CDR3 bases: TGTGCCAGTAGTCCTGGACAGGGGGCACTCAGAATTTCACCCCTCCACTTT. Supplemented by reference TRBV19 and TRBJ1-6, the full variable domain reads DGGITQSPKYLFRKEGQNVTLSCEQNLNHDAMYWYRQDPGQGLRLIYYSQIVNDFQKGDIAEGYSVSREKKESFPLTVTSAQKNPTAFYLCASSPGQGALRISPLHFGNGTRLTVT.

The V gene is TRBV7-6, the J gene TRBJ1-6, with 12 bases aligning to TRBD1. Germline assignment: CDR1 SGHVS and CDR2 FNYEAQ. There are 16 residues in the CDR3. V dropped 3 bases and J dropped 6; count of bases not matched to a gene: 3. The CDR3: CASSLGQGARNSPLHF. CDR3 DNA: TGTGCCAGCAGCTTGGGACAGGGGGCCCGTAATTCACCCCTCCACTTT.

The chain has TRBV25-1 and TRBJ2-7; 9 bases match TRBD2. The V segment lost 3 bases and the J segment 5 bases; nucleotides outside the gene matches: 5. Germline V lookup: CDR1 MGHDK, CDR2 SYGVNS. This CDR3 is 14 amino acids long. CDR3 sequence (DNA): TGTGCCAGCAGTGACGCGGGAGGGCTTGACGAGCAGTACTTC. Protein product: CASSDAGGLDEQYF.

The V and J genes are TRBV19 and TRBJ1-6; D gene uncertain. V shed 2 bases and J shed 14 bases, with 16 bases lying between them. Germline CDR1 reads LNHDA; CDR2 reads SQIVND (reference sequence). The length of the CDR3 is 14 residues. CDR3 coding DNA: TGTGCCAGTAGTATAAAGGCGACCAGAGGTGCCCTCCACTTT. It codes for CASSIKATRGALHF.

This clone is medium-sized within its sample. The chain combines TRBV9 with TRBJ1-1; TRBD1 is a possible D gene (6 bases). In germline, CDR1 is SGDLS, CDR2 YYNGEE. The V end was cut by 3 bases, the J end by 3 bases, with 9 bases between. The CDR3 length is 13 residues. The CDR3 nucleotides are TGTGCCAGCAGCGCAGGGGACGACACTGAAGCTTTCTTT. Protein product: CASSAGDDTEAFF.

This chain links TRBV2 with TRBJ2-7, with D unclear. V was pared by 5 bases and J by 7 bases, with 9 bases between. The germline V gene encodes CDR1 SNHLY and CDR2 FYNNEI. There are 11 residues in the CDR3. The CDR3 DNA reads as TGTGCCAGCAGTCAGGCTATGGAGCAGTACTTC. Protein: CASSQAMEQYF.

The CDR3 here is CSAATSGEQFF. The CDR3 DNA reads TGCAGTGCCGCGACTAGCGGTGAGCAGTTCTTC. The rearrangement links TRBV20-1 to TRBJ2-1, with 9 bases fitting TRBD2. After removal of 6 bases from V and 9 bases from J, the junction contained 3 bases not matched to a gene. The germline V gene encodes CDR1 DFQATT and CDR2 SNEGSKA (reference sequence). The CDR3 covers 11 residues.

This clone was recorded once. The chain's CDR3 is CASKPGGPRETQYF. Here the CDR3 DNA reads TGTGCCAGCAAGCCCGGGGGGCCGCGAGAGACCCAGTACTTC. J is TRBJ2-5 and V is TRBV7-2; maybe TRBD2 (7 bases). This CDR3 comprises 14 residues. V was cut by 7 bases and J by 4 bases, with 16 bases left in between. CDR1 and CDR2 from the germline V gene are SGHTA and FQGNSA. The full variable domain, in which reference TRBV7-2 and TRBJ2-5 provide the parts outside the CDR3, is GAGVSQSPSNKVTEKGKDVELRCDPISGHTALYWYRQSLGQGLEFLIYFQGNSAPDKSGLPSDRFSAERTGGSVSTLTIQRTQQEDSAVYLCASKPGGPRETQYFGPGTRLLVL.

This clone was found a few times. The chain couples TRBV5-4 to TRBJ2-5, with TRBD1 identical over 9 bases. The CDR3 sequence is 14 residues long. V lost 0 bases and J lost 8; bases outside the gene matches: 5. Germline CDR1 is SGHNT and CDR2 is YYREEE (reference sequence). Written as DNA, the CDR3 is TGTGCCAGCAGCTTGGCCGCGGACAGGGGCACCCAGTACTTC. It encodes CASSLAADRGTQYF.

The chain has TRBV7-3 and TRBJ1-1; no reliable D call. Trimming shortened V by 2 bases and J by 1 base, and 8 bases separated the two germline ends. Germline lookup yields CDR1 SGHTA and CDR2 FQGTGA. The CDR3 sequence is 14 residues long. In nucleotides, the CDR3 is TGTGCCAGCAGCTTAGTACATTCGAACACTGAAGCTTTCTTT. Translation: CASSLVHSNTEAFF.

The chain carries TRBV18 and TRBJ2-7; 7 positions match TRBD1. The CDR3 has 13 residues. The trim removed 3 bases at V and 2 bases at J, leaving 1 base unmatched. CDR1 and CDR2 from the germline V gene are KGHSH and LQKENI. The CDR3, as DNA: TGTGCCAGCTCACCGGACAGGACCTACGAGCAGTACTTC. Translated, it gives CASSPDRTYEQYF.

V gene TRBV6-5 combines with J gene TRBJ1-2; 7 nucleotides agree with TRBD1. The CDR3 consists of 13 residues. Per germline, CDR1 MNHEY and CDR2 SVGAGI. V shed 7 bases, J shed 3 bases, and the junction held 5 bases outside the gene matches. CDR3 amino acids: CASTRDSYYGYTF. The CDR3 nucleotides read TGTGCCAGCACCCGGGACAGCTACTATGGCTACACCTTC.

The chain is built from TRBV19 and TRBJ2-6; possibly TRBD1 for D (6 bases). The CDR3 consists of 15 residues. Germline V lookup: CDR1 LNHDA, CDR2 SQIVND (reference sequence). Trimming shortened V by 1 base and J by 2 bases, and 6 bases separated the two germline ends. CDR3 nucleotides: TGTGCCAGTAGTATAGCAGGGGCTGGGGCCAACGTCCTGACTTTC. Translated, it gives CASSIAGAGANVLTF.

The genes are TRBV4-2 and TRBJ1-1; 8 bases line up with TRBD1. V lost 0 bases and J lost 6; bases outside the gene matches: 6. The CDR3 length is 15 residues. The V gene's germline CDR1 is LGHNA and CDR2 YNFKEQ. The CDR3: CASSQDMRQGPEAFF. The CDR3 coding sequence is TGTGCCAGCAGCCAAGATATGCGACAGGGGCCTGAAGCTTTCTTT.

A single count supports this clone. The V call is TRBV27, the J call TRBJ2-7; possible D gene TRBD1, 5 bases. The CDR3 contains 14 residues. From germline, CDR1 is MNHEY and CDR2 SMNVEV (reference sequence). The V end lost 6 bases, the J end lost 2 bases, and 14 bases lay between the germline ends. In nucleotides, the CDR3 is TGTGCCAGCAGCCGAAATGGGGCAGCCTACGAGCAGTACTTC. This gives the protein CASSRNGAAYEQYF.

The V call is TRBV4-1, the J call TRBJ2-5, with TRBD1 as a possible D gene (8 bases). The CDR3 totals 15 residues. Germline CDR1 reads MGHRA; CDR2 reads YSYEKL. V was shortened by 0 bases and J by 7 bases, with 15 bases between the two germline ends. In DNA, the CDR3 is TGCGCCAGCAGCCAAGATTTGGGGGGGACAGGGACCCAGTACTTC. Translated, it gives CASSQDLGGTGTQYF.

This clone was recorded a few times. The chain combines TRBV5-1 with TRBJ2-7; 15 bases match TRBD2. This CDR3 is built from 18 residues. Losses at the gene ends were 4 bases for V and 2 bases for J; bases not matched to a gene: 10. Germline V CDR1 and CDR2: SGHRS, YFSETQ. The CDR3 DNA sequence: TGCGCCAGCAGCGCGGGGGGACTAGCGGGAGGAAGCGCCTACGAGCAGTACTTC. Translation gives CASSAGGLAGGSAYEQYF.

J is TRBJ2-1 and V is TRBV4-3; TRBD2 might be the D (7 bases). Germline CDR1 is LGHNA and CDR2 is YSLEER. V was shortened by 1 base and J by 7 bases, with 14 bases between the two germline ends. The CDR3 extends over 15 amino acids. CDR3 loop: CASSQGGGPGNEQFF. The CDR3 nucleotides are TGCGCCAGCAGCCAAGGGGGGGGGCCCGGGAATGAGCAGTTCTTC.

This sequence joins TRBV7-8 and TRBJ2-1; TRBD2 matches at 12 bases. V lost 4 bases and J lost 0; bases outside the gene matches: 4. Looked up from germline, CDR1 is SGHVS and CDR2 is FQNEAQ. This CDR3 is built from 17 residues. Written as DNA, the CDR3 is TGTGCCAGCAGCTCTGGACTAGCGGGGAGCTCCTACAATGAGCAGTTCTTC. This translates into CASSSGLAGSSYNEQFF.

This clone was detected only a few times. The rearrangement joins TRBV4-2 to TRBJ2-7, with 11 bases fitting TRBD2. The CDR3 has 15 residues. The germline gives CDR1 LGHNA, CDR2 YNFKEQ. With V trimmed by 2 bases and J by 1 base, 1 base remained unmatched. The CDR3 sequence: CASSQTSGSSYEQYF. In DNA form, the CDR3 reads TGTGCCAGCAGCCAAACTAGCGGGAGTTCCTACGAGCAGTACTTC.

The CDR3 loop is CASSPTRTGMNTEAFF. Here the CDR3 DNA reads TGTGCCAGCTCACCAACCCGGACAGGAATGAACACTGAAGCTTTCTTT. V usage is TRBV18 and J usage is TRBJ1-1, with 7 bases fitting TRBD1. Per germline, CDR1 KGHSH and CDR2 LQKENI. The trim removed 2 bases at V and 0 bases at J, leaving 6 bases unmatched. This CDR3 spans 16 amino acids.

The chain is built from TRBV2 and TRBJ2-1; 8 nucleotides agree with TRBD2. The CDR3 length is 15 residues. Germline CDR1 SNHLY, CDR2 FYNNEI. J gave up 4 bases and V 6 bases, and 8 bases lay outside the gene matches. The CDR3 sequence is CASSPAGATYNEQFF. DNA for the CDR3: TGTGCCAGCAGCCCAGCGGGAGCTACTTACAATGAGCAGTTCTTC.

This clone was observed a few times. The chain is built from TRBV6-1 and TRBJ1-1, with a weak D call TRBD1 (6 bases). The CDR3 sequence is 10 residues long. Germline-derived CDR1 and CDR2 are MNHNS and SASEGT. Trimming pared 7 bases from V and 11 bases from J, leaving 11 bases between. CDR3 sequence (DNA): TGTGCCAGCAACAGGGAACGGGCTTTCTTT. Translation gives CASNRERAFF.